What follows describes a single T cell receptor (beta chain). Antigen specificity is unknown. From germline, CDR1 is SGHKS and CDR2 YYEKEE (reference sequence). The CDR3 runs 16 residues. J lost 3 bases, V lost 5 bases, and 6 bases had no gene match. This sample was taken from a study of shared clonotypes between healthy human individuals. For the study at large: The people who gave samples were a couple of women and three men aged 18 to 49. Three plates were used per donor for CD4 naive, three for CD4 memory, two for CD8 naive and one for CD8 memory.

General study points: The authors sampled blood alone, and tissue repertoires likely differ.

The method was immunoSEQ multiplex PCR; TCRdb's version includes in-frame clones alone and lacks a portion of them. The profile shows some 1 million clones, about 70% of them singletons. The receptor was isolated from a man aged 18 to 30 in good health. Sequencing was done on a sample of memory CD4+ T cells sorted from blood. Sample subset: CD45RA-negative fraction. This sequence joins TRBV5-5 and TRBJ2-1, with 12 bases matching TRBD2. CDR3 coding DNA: TGTGCCAGCAGTCATACTAGCGGGGGGATCTACAATGAGCAGTTCTTC. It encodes CASSHTSGGIYNEQFF.